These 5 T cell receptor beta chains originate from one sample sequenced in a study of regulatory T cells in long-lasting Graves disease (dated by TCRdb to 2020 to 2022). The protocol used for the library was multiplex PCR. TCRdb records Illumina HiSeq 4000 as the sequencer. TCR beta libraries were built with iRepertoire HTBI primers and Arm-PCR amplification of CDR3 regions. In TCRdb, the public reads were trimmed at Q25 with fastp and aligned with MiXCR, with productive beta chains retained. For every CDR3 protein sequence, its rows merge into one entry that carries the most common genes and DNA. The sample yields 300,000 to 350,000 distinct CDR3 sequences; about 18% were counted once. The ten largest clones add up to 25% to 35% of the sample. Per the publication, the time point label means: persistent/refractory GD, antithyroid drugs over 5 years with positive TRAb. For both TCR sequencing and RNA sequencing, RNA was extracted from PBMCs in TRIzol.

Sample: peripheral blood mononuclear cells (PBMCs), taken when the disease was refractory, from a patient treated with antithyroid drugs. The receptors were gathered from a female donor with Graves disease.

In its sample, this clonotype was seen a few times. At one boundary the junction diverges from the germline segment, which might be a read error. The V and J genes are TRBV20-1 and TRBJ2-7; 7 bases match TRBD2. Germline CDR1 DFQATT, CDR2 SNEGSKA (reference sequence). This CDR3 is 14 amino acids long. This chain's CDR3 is CSTRWGGQAYEQYF. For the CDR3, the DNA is TGCAGTACTAGGTGGGGGGGTCAAGCCTACGAGCAGTACTTC.

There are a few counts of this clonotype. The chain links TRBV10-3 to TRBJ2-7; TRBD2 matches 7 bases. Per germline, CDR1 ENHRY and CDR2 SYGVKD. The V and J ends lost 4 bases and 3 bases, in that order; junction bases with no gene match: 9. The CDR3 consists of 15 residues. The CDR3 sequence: CAISVGRSGDYEQYF. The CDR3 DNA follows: TGTGCCATCAGTGTCGGGAGGTCCGGGGACTACGAGCAGTACTTC.

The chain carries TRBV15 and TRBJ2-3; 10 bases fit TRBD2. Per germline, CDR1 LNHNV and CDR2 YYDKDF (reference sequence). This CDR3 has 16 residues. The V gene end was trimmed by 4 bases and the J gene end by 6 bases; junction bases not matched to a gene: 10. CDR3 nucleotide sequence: TGTGCCACCAGCATGCTAGCGGGAGCTCGGGGGGATACGCAGTATTTT. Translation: CATSMLAGARGDTQYF.

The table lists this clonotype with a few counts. The CDR3 spells CSARSGLAGAALSGANVLTF. The CDR3 DNA sequence: TGCAGTGCTAGATCCGGACTAGCGGGAGCTGCCCTCTCTGGGGCCAACGTCCTGACTTTC. The genes are TRBV20-1 and TRBJ2-6; 13 nucleotides line up with TRBD2. V lost 2 bases and J lost 0; bases outside the gene matches: 10. Looked up from germline, CDR1 is DFQATT and CDR2 is SNEGSKA (reference sequence). CDR3 size: 20 residues.

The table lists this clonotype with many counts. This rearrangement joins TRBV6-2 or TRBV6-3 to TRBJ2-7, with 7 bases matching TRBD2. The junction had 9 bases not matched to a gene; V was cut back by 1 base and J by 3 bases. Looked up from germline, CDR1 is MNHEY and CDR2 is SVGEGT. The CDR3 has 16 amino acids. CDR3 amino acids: CASSYYRGDLHYEQYF. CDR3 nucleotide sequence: TGTGCCAGCAGTTACTATCGGGGGGATCTCCACTACGAGCAGTACTTC.